This TCR beta chain is from a study of blood T cells in healthy people across ages. For this clonotype: The antigen is undetermined.

Sample-barcoded 5' priming and a J-beta primer mix drove a second PCR of roughly 6 to 12 cycles. TCRdb ran MiXCR on the 5' RACE reads and lists one entry per CDR3 protein. Altogether around 970,000 distinct CDR3 sequences are present, roughly 51% being singletons, with the ten largest covering about a fifth. Germline V CDR1 and CDR2: SGHNT, YYREEE (reference sequence). The CDR3 is made up of 14 amino acids. Overall study results and limits: Estimates drawn from one million T cells were deemed to understate diversity. The donors' CMV status was not determined, possibly confounding changes in expanded clonotypes.

This clonotype was obtained from a woman aged 55-69 years in good health. The sequencing sample was made of blood. This rearrangement joins TRBV5-4 to TRBJ2-7; no reliable D call. The assigned J gene may be wrong: the sequence end matches TRBJ2-5 better. The CDR3 coding sequence is TGTGCCAGCAGACCCGACAAGTACCAAGAGACCCAGTACTTC. The encoded protein is CASRPDKYQETQYF.